This TCR beta chain was identified in a study of T cells expressing NK-cell markers. Study as a whole: The study sequenced eight donors, seven HCMV-seropositive and one seronegative. Study-wide results and limits: The CD3+CD56-NKG2C+ fraction was also led by these clonotypes in several donors.

Germline CDR1 reads ENHRY; CDR2 reads SYGVKD. The CDR3 runs 11 residues. Beta-chain TCR cDNA was generated via 5'RACE template switching with UMIs. Reprocessing the 5' RACE reads, TCRdb reports a single entry for every CDR3 protein and omits DNA. The repertoire table contains roughly 160,000 distinct CDR3 sequences. This clonotype is classed as medium-sized (0.01 to 0.1%) by frequency. Its specificity is not known. The specimen sequenced was blood T cells: a sorted CD56 or NKG2C T cell subset, CD4+ or CD8+ T cells, or bulk PBMC T cells (not recorded which). The V and J genes are TRBV10-3 and TRBJ2-1; TCRdb names TRBD1, which stays unverified in the absence of DNA. The receptor was isolated from a woman aged 18-70 years in good health. The CDR3 loop is CAISTGEEQFF.